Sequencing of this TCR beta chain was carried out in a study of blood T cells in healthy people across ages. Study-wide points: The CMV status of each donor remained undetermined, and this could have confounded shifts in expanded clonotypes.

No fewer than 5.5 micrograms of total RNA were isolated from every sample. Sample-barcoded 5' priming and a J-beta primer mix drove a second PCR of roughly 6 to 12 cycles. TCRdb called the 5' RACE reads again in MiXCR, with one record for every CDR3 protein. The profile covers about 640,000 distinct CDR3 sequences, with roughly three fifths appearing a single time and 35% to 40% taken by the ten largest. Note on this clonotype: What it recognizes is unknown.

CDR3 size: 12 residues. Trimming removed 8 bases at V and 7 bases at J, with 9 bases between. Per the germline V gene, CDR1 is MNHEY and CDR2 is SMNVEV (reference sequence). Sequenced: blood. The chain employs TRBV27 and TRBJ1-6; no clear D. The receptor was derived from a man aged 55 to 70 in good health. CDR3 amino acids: CASRGWNSPLHF. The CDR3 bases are TGTGCCAGCCGGGGTTGGAATTCACCCCTCCACTTT.